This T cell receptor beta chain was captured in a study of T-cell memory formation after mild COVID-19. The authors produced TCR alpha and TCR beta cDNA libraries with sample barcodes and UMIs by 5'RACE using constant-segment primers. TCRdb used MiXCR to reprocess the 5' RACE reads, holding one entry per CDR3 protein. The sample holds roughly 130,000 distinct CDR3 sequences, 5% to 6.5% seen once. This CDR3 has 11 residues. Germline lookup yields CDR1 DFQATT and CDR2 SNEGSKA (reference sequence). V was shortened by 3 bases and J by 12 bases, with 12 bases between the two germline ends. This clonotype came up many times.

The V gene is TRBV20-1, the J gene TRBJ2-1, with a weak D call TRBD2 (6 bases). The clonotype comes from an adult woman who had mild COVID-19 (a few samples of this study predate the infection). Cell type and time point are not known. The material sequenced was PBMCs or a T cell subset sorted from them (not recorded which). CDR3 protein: CSARVRRAQFF. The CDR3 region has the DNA TGCAGTGCTAGGGTCCGGAGGGCGCAGTTCTTC.